Sequencing of this T cell receptor beta chain was carried out in a study of shared clonotypes between healthy human individuals. The CDR3 length is 16 residues. The V end lost 0 bases, the J end lost 4 bases, and 15 bases lay between the germline ends. Germline V gives CDR1 SNHLY, CDR2 FYNNEI. TCRdb's table, derived via immunoSEQ multiplex PCR, lists solely in-frame clones and lacks some. The sample carries about 330,000 clones, around nine tenths recorded once. The TCR originated in a man between 18 and 29 years old in good health. The sequenced material came from memory CD8+ T cells sorted from blood. As to subset: CD45RO+ cells pooled with CCR7-negative TemRA cells. The chain links TRBV2 to TRBJ1-2; a possible D gene is TRBD1 (6 bases). The CDR3 DNA is TGTGCCAGCAGTGAAGCCCCTGGGGGCGGTGGCTATGGCTACACCTTC. It is translated as CASSEAPGGGGYGYTF.